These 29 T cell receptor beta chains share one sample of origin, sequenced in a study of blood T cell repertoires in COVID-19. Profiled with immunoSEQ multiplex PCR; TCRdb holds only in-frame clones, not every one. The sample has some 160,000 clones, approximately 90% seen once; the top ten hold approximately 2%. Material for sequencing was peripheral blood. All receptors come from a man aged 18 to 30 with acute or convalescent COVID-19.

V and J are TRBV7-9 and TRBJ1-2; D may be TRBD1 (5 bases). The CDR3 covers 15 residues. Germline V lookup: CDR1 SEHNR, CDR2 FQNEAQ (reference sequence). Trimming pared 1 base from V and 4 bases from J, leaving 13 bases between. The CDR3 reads CASSLGGTGFYGYTF. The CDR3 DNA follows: TGTGCCAGCAGCTTAGGAGGAACAGGATTCTATGGCTACACCTTC.

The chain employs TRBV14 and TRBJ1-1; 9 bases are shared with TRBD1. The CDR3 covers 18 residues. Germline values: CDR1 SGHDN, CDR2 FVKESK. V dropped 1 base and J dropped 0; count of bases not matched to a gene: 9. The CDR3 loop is CASSQVGTGKILNTEAFF. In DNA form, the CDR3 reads TGTGCCAGCAGCCAAGTGGGGACAGGGAAAATCTTGAACACTGAAGCTTTCTTT. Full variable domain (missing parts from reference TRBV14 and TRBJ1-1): EAGVTQFPSHSVIEKGQTVTLRCDPISGHDNLYWYRRVMGKEIKFLLHFVKESKQDESGMPNNRFLAERTGGTYSTLKVQPAELEDSGVYFCASSQVGTGKILNTEAFFGQGTRLTVV.

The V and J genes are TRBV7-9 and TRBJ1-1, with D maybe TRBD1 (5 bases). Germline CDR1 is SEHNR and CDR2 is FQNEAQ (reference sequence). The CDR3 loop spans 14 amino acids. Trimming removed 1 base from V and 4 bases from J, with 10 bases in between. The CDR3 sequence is CASSLDGGTTEAFF. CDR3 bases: TGTGCCAGCAGCTTAGATGGGGGGACCACTGAAGCTTTCTTT.

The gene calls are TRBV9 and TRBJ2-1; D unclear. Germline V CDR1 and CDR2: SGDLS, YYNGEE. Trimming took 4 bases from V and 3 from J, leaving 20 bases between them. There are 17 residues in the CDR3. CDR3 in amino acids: CASSSRSDPNYYNEQFF. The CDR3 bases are TGTGCCAGCAGCTCACGGTCGGATCCCAACTACTACAATGAGCAGTTCTTC.

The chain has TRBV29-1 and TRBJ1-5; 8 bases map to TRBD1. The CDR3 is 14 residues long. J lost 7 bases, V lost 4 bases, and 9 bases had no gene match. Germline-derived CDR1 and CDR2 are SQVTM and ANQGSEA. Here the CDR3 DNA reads TGCAGCGTTGGTGATGGACAGGGACTCCAGCCCCAGCATTTT. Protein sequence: CSVGDGQGLQPQHF.

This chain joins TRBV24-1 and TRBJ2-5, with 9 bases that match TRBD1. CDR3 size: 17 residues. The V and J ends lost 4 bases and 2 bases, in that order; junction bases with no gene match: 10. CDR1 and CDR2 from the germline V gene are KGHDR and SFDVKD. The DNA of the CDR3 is TGTGCCACCAGTGACACACCGGGACAGGGTGAGCAAGAGACCCAGTACTTC. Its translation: CATSDTPGQGEQETQYF.

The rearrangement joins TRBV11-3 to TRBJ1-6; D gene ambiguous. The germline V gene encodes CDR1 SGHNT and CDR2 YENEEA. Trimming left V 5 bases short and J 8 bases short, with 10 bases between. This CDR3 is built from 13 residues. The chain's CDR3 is CASSHEPDSPLHF. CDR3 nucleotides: TGTGCCAGCAGCCACGAACCGGATTCACCCCTCCACTTT.

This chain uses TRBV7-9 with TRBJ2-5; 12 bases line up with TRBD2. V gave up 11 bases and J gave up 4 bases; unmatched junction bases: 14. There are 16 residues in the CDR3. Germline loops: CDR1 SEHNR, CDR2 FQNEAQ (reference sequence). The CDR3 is CAPTGLAGGVGETQYF. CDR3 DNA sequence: TGTGCCCCCACGGGTCTAGCGGGAGGGGTCGGAGAGACCCAGTACTTC.

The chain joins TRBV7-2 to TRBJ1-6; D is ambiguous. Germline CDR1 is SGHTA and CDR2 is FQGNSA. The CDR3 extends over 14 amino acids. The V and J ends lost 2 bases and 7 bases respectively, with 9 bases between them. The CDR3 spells CASSLLQANSPLHF. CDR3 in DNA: TGTGCCAGCAGCTTATTGCAGGCAAATTCACCCCTCCACTTT. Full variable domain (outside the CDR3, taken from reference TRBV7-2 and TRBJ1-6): GAGVSQSPSNKVTEKGKDVELRCDPISGHTALYWYRQSLGQGLEFLIYFQGNSAPDKSGLPSDRFSAERTGGSVSTLTIQRTQQEDSAVYLCASSLLQANSPLHFGNGTRLTVT.

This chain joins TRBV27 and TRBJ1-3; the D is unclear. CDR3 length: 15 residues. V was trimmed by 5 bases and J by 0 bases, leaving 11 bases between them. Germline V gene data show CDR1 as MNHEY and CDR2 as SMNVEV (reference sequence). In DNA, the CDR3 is TGTGCCAGCAGTAAACAGAGTCTCTCTGGAAACACCATATATTTT. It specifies CASSKQSLSGNTIYF.

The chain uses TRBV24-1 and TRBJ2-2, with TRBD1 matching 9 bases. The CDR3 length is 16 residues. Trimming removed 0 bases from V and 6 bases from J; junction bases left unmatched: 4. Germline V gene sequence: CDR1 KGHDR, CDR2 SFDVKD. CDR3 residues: CATSDLGTGSAGELFF. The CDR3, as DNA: TGTGCCACCAGTGATTTGGGGACAGGGTCGGCCGGGGAGCTGTTTTTT.

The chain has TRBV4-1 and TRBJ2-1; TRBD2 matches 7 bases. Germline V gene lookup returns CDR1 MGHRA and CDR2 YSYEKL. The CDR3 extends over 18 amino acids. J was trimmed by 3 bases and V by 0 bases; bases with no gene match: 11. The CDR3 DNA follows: TGCGCCAGCAGCCAAGATCCCCTTGGCGGGGGTCTCTACAATGAGCAGTTCTTC. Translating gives CASSQDPLGGGLYNEQFF.

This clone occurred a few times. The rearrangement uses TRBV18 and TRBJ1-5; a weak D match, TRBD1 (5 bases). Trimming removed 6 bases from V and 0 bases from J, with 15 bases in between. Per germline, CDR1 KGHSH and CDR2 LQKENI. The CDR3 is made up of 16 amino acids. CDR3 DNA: TGTGCCAGCTCCCCGGCAGGGTTCGATAGCAATCAGCCCCAGCATTTT. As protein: CASSPAGFDSNQPQHF.

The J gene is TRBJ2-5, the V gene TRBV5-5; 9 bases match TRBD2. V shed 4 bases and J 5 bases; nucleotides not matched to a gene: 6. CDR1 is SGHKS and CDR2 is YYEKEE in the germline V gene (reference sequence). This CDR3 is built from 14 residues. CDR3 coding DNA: TGTGCCAGCAGCGGGGGACTAGCACTGGAGACCCAGTACTTC. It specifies CASSGGLALETQYF.

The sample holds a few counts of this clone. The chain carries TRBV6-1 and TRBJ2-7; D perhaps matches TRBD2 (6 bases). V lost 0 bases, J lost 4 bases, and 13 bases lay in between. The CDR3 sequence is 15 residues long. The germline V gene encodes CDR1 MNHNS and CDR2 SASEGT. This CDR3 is CASSEALLEGYEQYF. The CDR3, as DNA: TGTGCCAGCAGTGAAGCACTATTGGAGGGATACGAGCAGTACTTC.

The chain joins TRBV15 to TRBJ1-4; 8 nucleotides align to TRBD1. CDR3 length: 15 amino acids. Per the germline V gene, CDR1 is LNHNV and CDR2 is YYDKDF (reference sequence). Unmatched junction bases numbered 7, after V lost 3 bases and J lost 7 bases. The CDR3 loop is CATSREGTGLEKLFF. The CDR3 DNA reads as TGTGCCACCAGCAGGGAGGGGACAGGACTTGAAAAACTGTTTTTT.

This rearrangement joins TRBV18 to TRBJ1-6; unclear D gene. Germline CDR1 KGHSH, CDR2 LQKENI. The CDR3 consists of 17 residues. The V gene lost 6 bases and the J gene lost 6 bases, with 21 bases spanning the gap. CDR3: CASSLDGSRRVNSPLHF. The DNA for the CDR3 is TGTGCCAGCTCCTTGGACGGGAGCCGGCGGGTTAATTCACCCCTCCACTTT.

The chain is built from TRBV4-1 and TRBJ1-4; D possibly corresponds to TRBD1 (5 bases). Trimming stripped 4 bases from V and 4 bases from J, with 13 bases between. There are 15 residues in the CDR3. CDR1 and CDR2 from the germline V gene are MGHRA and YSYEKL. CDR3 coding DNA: TGCGCCAGCAGCCTCCGACAGAATTTTAATGAAAAACTGTTTTTT. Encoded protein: CASSLRQNFNEKLFF.

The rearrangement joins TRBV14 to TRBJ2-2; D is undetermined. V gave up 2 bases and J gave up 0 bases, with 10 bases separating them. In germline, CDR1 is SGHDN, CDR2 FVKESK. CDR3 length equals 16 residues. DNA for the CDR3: TGTGCCAGCAGCCAACGACAACTCGCGAACACCGGGGAGCTGTTTTTT. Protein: CASSQRQLANTGELFF.

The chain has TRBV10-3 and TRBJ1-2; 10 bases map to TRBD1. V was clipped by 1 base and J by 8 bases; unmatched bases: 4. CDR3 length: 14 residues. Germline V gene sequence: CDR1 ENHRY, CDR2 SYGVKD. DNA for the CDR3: TGTGCCATCAGTGAGTTAGGGACAGGGGAAGGCTACACCTTC. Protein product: CAISELGTGEGYTF.

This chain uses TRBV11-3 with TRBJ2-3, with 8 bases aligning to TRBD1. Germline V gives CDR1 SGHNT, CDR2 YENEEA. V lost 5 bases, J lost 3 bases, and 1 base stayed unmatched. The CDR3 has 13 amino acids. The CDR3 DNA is TGTGCCAGCAGCGGACAGGGAACAGATACGCAGTATTTT. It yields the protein CASSGQGTDTQYF.

This chain's CDR3 is CASSTLTGGVDYGYTF. In nucleotides, the CDR3 is TGTGCCAGTAGTACTCTTACCGGGGGGGTCGACTATGGCTACACCTTC. The chain links TRBV19 to TRBJ1-2; D is perhaps TRBD1 (5 bases). Deletions cut 4 bases from V and 3 bases from J, with 18 bases between. Germline values: CDR1 LNHDA, CDR2 SQIVND (reference sequence). The CDR3 totals 16 residues.

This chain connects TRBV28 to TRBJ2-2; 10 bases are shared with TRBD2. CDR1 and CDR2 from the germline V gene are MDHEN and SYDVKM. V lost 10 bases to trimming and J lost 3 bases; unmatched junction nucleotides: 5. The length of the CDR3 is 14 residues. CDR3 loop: CATKSGGDTGELFF. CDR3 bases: TGTGCCACAAAGAGCGGGGGGGACACCGGGGAGCTGTTTTTT. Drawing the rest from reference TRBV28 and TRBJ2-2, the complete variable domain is DVKVTQSSRYLVKRTGEKVFLECVQDMDHENMFWYRQDPGLGLRLIYFSYDVKMKEKGDIPEGYSVSREKKERFSLILESASTNQTSMYLCATKSGGDTGELFFGEGSRLTVL.

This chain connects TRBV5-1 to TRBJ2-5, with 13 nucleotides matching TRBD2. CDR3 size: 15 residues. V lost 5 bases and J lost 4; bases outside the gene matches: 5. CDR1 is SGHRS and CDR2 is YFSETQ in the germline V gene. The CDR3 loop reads CASRRRTSGGETQYF. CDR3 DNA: TGCGCCAGCAGACGAAGGACTAGCGGGGGAGAGACCCAGTACTTC.

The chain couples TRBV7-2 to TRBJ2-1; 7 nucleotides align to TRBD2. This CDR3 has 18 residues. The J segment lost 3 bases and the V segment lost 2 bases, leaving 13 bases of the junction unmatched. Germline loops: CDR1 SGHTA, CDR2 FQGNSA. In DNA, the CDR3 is TGTGCCAGCAGCTTAACTGTTTACAGCGGGGTAGACTACAATGAGCAGTTCTTC. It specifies CASSLTVYSGVDYNEQFF.

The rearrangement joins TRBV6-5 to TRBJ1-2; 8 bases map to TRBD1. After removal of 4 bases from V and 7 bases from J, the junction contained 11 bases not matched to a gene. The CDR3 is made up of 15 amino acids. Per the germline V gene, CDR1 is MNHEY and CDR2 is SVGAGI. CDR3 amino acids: CASSSSGAGGRGYTF. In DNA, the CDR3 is TGTGCCAGCAGTTCCTCAGGGGCAGGGGGCCGTGGCTACACCTTC.

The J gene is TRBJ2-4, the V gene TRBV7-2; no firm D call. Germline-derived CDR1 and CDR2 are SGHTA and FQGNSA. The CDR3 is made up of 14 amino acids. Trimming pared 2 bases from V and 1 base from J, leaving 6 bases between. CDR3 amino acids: CASSLLQAKNIQYF. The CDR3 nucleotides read TGTGCCAGCAGCTTACTGCAGGCCAAAAACATTCAGTACTTC.

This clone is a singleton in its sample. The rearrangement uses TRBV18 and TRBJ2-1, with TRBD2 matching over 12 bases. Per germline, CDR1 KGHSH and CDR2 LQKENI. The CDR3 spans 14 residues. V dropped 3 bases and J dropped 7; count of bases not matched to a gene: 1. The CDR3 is CASSPLAGGNEQFF. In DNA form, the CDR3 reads TGTGCCAGCTCACCCCTAGCGGGAGGGAATGAGCAGTTCTTC.

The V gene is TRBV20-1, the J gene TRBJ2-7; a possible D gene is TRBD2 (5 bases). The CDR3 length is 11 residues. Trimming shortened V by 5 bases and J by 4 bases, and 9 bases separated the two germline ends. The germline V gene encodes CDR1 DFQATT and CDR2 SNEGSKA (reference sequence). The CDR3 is CSAREGYEQYF. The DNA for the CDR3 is TGCAGTGCTCGGGAAGGGTACGAGCAGTACTTC.